Reported below is one TCR beta chain. This entry comes from a study of neurological immune-mediated disorders. TCRdb re-analysed the 5' RACE reads in MiXCR, keeping a single row per CDR3 protein. The repertoire holds about 55,000 distinct CDR3 sequences, with more than 4% as singletons. Germline CDR1 and CDR2: MNHEY and SMNVEV (reference sequence). There are 14 residues in the CDR3. Trimming removed 3 bases from V and 6 bases from J, with 14 bases in between. The receptor was derived from a man over 45 with multiple sclerosis. Material for sequencing was PBMCs. The V call is TRBV27, the J call TRBJ1-2, with D perhaps TRBD1 (6 bases). This CDR3 reads CASSLNRALDGYTF. The CDR3 DNA sequence: TGTGCCAGCAGTTTGAACAGGGCGCTAGATGGCTACACCTTC.